Shown below are 2 T cell receptor beta chains from a single sample sequenced in a study of cytomegalovirus exposure and HLA in healthy donors. The study ran its PCR with 60 Vbeta and 13 Jbeta primers. The data were produced by immunoSEQ multiplex PCR, yet TCRdb's version contains in-frame clones alone and is incomplete. This repertoire shows 100,000 to 150,000 clones, about 81% found once; its top ten account for less than 9.5%. The sample consisted of PBMCs. The receptor source for this set is a woman aged 50 to 65 in good health and CMV-seropositive.

This clone was observed a handful of times. The chain uses TRBV5-8 and TRBJ1-5, with D possibly TRBD1 on 6 matching bases. Trimming shortened V by 0 bases and J by 2 bases, and 18 bases separated the two germline ends. Looked up from germline, CDR1 is SGHTS and CDR2 is YDEGEE. The CDR3 covers 18 residues. Here the CDR3 reads CASSLEAGATWGNQPQHF. As DNA, the CDR3 is TGTGCCAGCAGCTTGGAAGCGGGGGCGACATGGGGCAATCAGCCCCAGCATTTT.

CDR3 loop: CAWSLTRTGELFF. The CDR3, as DNA: TGTGCCTGGAGTCTTACTAGGACCGGGGAGCTGTTTTTT. The chain joins TRBV30 to TRBJ2-2, with D possibly being TRBD2 (5 bases). Germline CDR1 is GTSNPN and CDR2 is SVGIG (reference sequence). The V end was cut by 2 bases, the J end by 5 bases, with 9 bases between. The CDR3 totals 13 residues.